Shown below are 11 T cell receptor beta chains from a single sample sequenced in a study of T cells in Graves' hyperthyroidism and ophthalmopathy. Authors of the study amplified TCR beta CDR3 regions from RNA transcripts. The TCR CDR3 first-round RT-PCR relied on the HTBI primer set. Via MiXCR, TCRdb re-called the multiplex PCR reads, giving one row per CDR3 protein. The sample lists hundreds of thousands of distinct CDR3 sequences, approximately 15% occurring once. Material: blood. Receptor source: a woman in her thirties or forties with Graves' hyperthyroidism.

The CDR3 nucleotides read TGCGCCAGCACCTCCCCAGGGTTCCGCTACACCTTC. It translates to CASTSPGFRYTF. J is TRBJ1-2 and V is TRBV5-1, with a tentative D call TRBD1 (5 bases). The V end lost 6 bases, the J end lost 9 bases, and 15 bases lay between the germline ends. The CDR3 sequence is 12 residues long. In germline, CDR1 is SGHRS, CDR2 YFSETQ.

This clonotype was observed a few times. The V call is TRBV5-5, the J call TRBJ1-2; TRBD1 matches at 7 bases. Per germline, CDR1 SGHKS and CDR2 YYEKEE (reference sequence). This CDR3 comprises 14 residues. Unmatched junction bases numbered 6, after V lost 3 bases and J lost 4 bases. The CDR3 sequence is CASSSGQSPYGYTF. CDR3 DNA: TGTGCCAGCAGCTCGGGACAGTCGCCCTATGGCTACACCTTC.

To note about this clonotype: A much bigger clone sits one base away, suggesting this may be a read error. The CDR3: CSDSRQASNQPQHF. The CDR3 bases are TGCAGTGATAGTAGACAGGCTAGCAATCAGCCCCAGCATTTT. The chain is built from TRBV20-1 and TRBJ1-5; D may be TRBD1 (6 bases). The germline CDR1 and CDR2 sequences are DFQATT and SNEGSKA (reference sequence). V was cut by 7 bases and J by 0 bases, with 13 bases left in between. This CDR3 comprises 14 residues.

This clonotype was counted ten times or more. The chain combines TRBV20-1 with TRBJ1-3; D gene uncertain. The CDR3 contains 11 residues. CDR1 is DFQATT, CDR2 SNEGSKA, per germline (reference sequence). The CDR3 here is CSAHGLNTIYF. CDR3 sequence (DNA): TGCAGCGCCCATGGGCTAAACACCATATATTTT.

This clonotype turned up a few times. The chain combines TRBV5-1 with TRBJ2-2; 9 nucleotides agree with TRBD1. Unmatched junction bases numbered 6, after V lost 6 bases and J lost 6 bases. Germline V CDR1 and CDR2: SGHRS, YFSETQ. CDR3 length equals 14 residues. The CDR3 DNA reads TGCGCCAGCACCCGGACAGGGGAGTCCGGGGAGCTGTTTTTT. Encoded protein: CASTRTGESGELFF.

This clonotype was counted ten times or more. The rearrangement joins TRBV5-1 to TRBJ2-3; D not resolved. Germline-derived CDR1 and CDR2 are SGHRS and YFSETQ. This CDR3 spans 14 amino acids. The V end was cut by 0 bases, the J end by 6 bases, with 11 bases between. The CDR3 reads CASSLVGPADTQYF. In DNA, the CDR3 is TGCGCCAGCAGCTTGGTTGGGCCAGCGGATACGCAGTATTTT.

V and J are TRBV10-2 and TRBJ2-1, with D unresolved. Per the germline V gene, CDR1 is WSHSY and CDR2 is SAAADI. This CDR3 has 15 amino acids. Between the trimmed V and J ends, which lost 2 bases and 2 bases, there was a span of 10 bases. Written as DNA, the CDR3 is TGCGCCAGCAGTGAGCCCTACGGAACCTACAATGAGCAGTTCTTC. This translates into CASSEPYGTYNEQFF.

This clonotype was detected a few times. The CDR3 does not end in the conserved phenylalanine or tryptophan, so this is likely a read error. The chain employs TRBV2 and TRBJ1-1, with D perhaps TRBD1 (6 bases). V lost 8 bases, J lost 4 bases, and 14 bases lay in between. The CDR3 is 13 residues long. Germline CDR1 is SNHLY and CDR2 is FYNNEI. The CDR3 DNA sequence: TGTGCCAGCCGCAGACAAGGGGGCACTGAAGCTTTCTCT. It codes for CASRRQGGTEAFS.

The chain employs TRBV24-1 and TRBJ1-2; 9 positions match TRBD1. CDR1 is KGHDR, CDR2 SFDVKD, per germline. The V segment lost 4 bases and the J segment 3 bases; nucleotides outside the gene matches: 8. There are 16 residues in the CDR3. The CDR3 bases are TGTGCCACCAGTGACCCCGGGACAGGGTCTTACTATGGCTACACCTTC. Protein product: CATSDPGTGSYYGYTF.

This chain uses TRBV10-3 with TRBJ2-3; no clear D gene. V lost 8 bases to trimming and J lost 10 bases, with 16 bases between them. The CDR3 is 12 residues long. CDR1 and CDR2 from the germline V gene are ENHRY and SYGVKD. As DNA, the CDR3 is TGTGCCATCTCTCATCCGGACGAGGCGCAGTATTTT. This gives the protein CAISHPDEAQYF.

This clonotype was seen ten or more times. The chain combines TRBV12-3 or TRBV12-4 with TRBJ1-2; D gene uncertain. The CDR3 spans 14 residues. Trimming pared 1 base from V and 7 bases from J, leaving 13 bases between. The CDR3 DNA is TGTGCCAGCAGTTTAGGGGCCGGCGGCCGTGGCTACACCTTC. This encodes CASSLGAGGRGYTF.